This TCR beta chain was retrieved from a study of blood T cell repertoires in COVID-19. The CDR3 runs to 16 residues. Germline V gene data show CDR1 as MNHEY and CDR2 as SVGEGT. Trimming cost V 6 bases and J 5 bases; bases outside gene matches: 11. Per the original methods: Estimation of nucleated cell counts relied on the amplification of reference gene primers. The method was immunoSEQ multiplex PCR; TCRdb's version includes in-frame clones alone and lacks a portion of them. V, J and clone size are taken as reported in that table, and D and trimming were inferred from the DNA itself. The table includes 200,000 to 250,000 clones, approximately 83% detected once.

The receptor was isolated from a woman younger than 45 who had recovered from COVID-19. Sequenced: peripheral blood. The rearrangement uses TRBV6-2 or TRBV6-3 and TRBJ1-4; 8 bases are shared with TRBD1. The CDR3 region is CASSLGQAGTNEKLFF. CDR3 in DNA: TGTGCCAGCAGCCTGGGACAGGCGGGGACAAATGAAAAACTGTTTTTT.